This paragraph covers one T cell receptor beta chain sequence. The entry originates in a study of blood T cells in healthy people across ages. Primers used in a second PCR of about 7 to 12 cycles were a sample-barcoded 5' primer and a J-beta primer mix. TCRdb re-analysed the 5' RACE reads in MiXCR, keeping a single row per CDR3 protein. The sample has roughly 1.5 million distinct CDR3 sequences, around 40% seen once; the top ten hold about 4%. V was cut by 3 bases and J by 10 bases, with 10 bases left in between. In germline, CDR1 is SEHNR, CDR2 FQNEAQ (reference sequence). The CDR3 runs to 12 residues. The sample providers were healthy Caucasian people from Russia, aged about 6 to 100. Per sample, a minimum of 6 million PBMCs were isolated.

The J gene is TRBJ2-1, the V gene TRBV7-9; D perhaps matches TRBD1 (5 bases). Sequencing was done on a sample of blood. This clonotype was obtained from a woman between 18 and 30 years old in good health. CDR3 sequence reads: CASSFQGIEQFF. CDR3 sequence (DNA): TGTGCCAGCAGCTTTCAGGGAATCGAGCAGTTCTTC.